A single sample is the source of the 18 T cell receptor beta chains below, sequenced in a study of T cells after yellow fever vaccination. TCRdb reanalysed the 5' RACE reads using MiXCR and keeps one entry per CDR3 protein. This table holds nearly 550,000 distinct CDR3 sequences, 15% to 20% found once. Sequencing was performed on PBMCs, taken 15 days after the yellow fever booster vaccination. These receptors were taken from a man aged 25-45 years who received the YFV17D yellow fever vaccine.

The rearrangement joins TRBV19 to TRBJ2-2; weak D call: TRBD2 (5 bases). Trimming removed 5 bases from V and 1 base from J, with 11 bases in between. Germline assignment: CDR1 LNHDA and CDR2 SQIVND (reference sequence). The CDR3 is made up of 15 amino acids. CDR3 protein: CASSPDLMNTGELFF. The CDR3 DNA reads TGTGCCAGTAGTCCGGACTTGATGAACACCGGGGAGCTGTTTTTT.

V is TRBV7-2 and J is TRBJ2-5, with a weak D call TRBD1 (5 bases). Germline CDR1 SGHTA, CDR2 FQGNSA. The CDR3 is 13 residues long. Trimming removed 6 bases from V and 4 bases from J, with 12 bases in between. The DNA of the CDR3 is TGTGCCAGCAGTGGATGGGGCGGAGAGACCCAGTACTTC. This sequence encodes CASSGWGGETQYF.

The chain has TRBV18 and TRBJ1-4, with D possibly TRBD1 on 6 matching bases. CDR1 and CDR2 from the germline V gene are KGHSH and LQKENI. Trimming removed 1 base from V and 7 bases from J, with 16 bases in between. This CDR3 contains 16 residues. The CDR3 nucleotides are TGTGCCAGCTCACCACGATACCGGGACAAGACTGAAAAACTGTTTTTT. Translated: CASSPRYRDKTEKLFF. The complete variable domain, with remaining parts taken from reference TRBV18 and TRBJ1-4, reads NAGVMQNPRHLVRRRGQEARLRCSPMKGHSHVYWYRQLPEEGLKFMVYLQKENIIDESGMPKERFSAEFPKEGPSILRIQQVVRGDSAAYFCASSPRYRDKTEKLFFGSGTQLSVL.

The rearrangement uses TRBV5-4 and TRBJ2-6; 7 nucleotides line up with TRBD2. V lost 7 bases and J lost 3; bases outside the gene matches: 1. Per the germline V gene, CDR1 is SGHNT and CDR2 is YYREEE (reference sequence). The CDR3 is 13 residues long. CDR3 in DNA: TGTGCCAGCTCGGGAGGTGGGGCCAACGTCCTGACTTTC. Encoded protein: CASSGGGANVLTF.

The chain has TRBV5-1 and TRBJ2-3; tentatively, D is TRBD1 (6 bases). Trimming took off 3 bases at V and 4 bases at J, with 12 bases between the two ends. This CDR3 is 14 amino acids long. The germline V gene has CDR1 SGHRS and CDR2 YFSETQ. CDR3 in amino acids: CASSSTEGADTQYF. The CDR3 DNA reads TGCGCCAGCAGCTCGACCGAGGGGGCAGATACGCAGTATTTT.

The chain joins TRBV29-1 to TRBJ2-7; 7 bases fit TRBD1. Germline CDR1 SQVTM, CDR2 ANQGSEA. The CDR3 spans 13 residues. The junction had 10 bases not matched to a gene; V was cut back by 4 bases and J by 7 bases. CDR3 sequence: CSVGQGRSSEQYF. DNA for the CDR3: TGCAGCGTTGGACAGGGAAGGAGTAGTGAGCAGTACTTC.

The chain uses TRBV6-5 and TRBJ1-4, with D perhaps matching TRBD1 (5 bases). Germline CDR1 and CDR2: MNHEY and SVGAGI. Deletions cut 4 bases from V and 10 bases from J, with 19 bases between. The CDR3 runs to 15 residues. CDR3 sequence: CASSSPGLFEGKLFF. Here the CDR3 DNA reads TGTGCCAGCAGTTCCCCGGGACTTTTCGAAGGAAAACTGTTTTTT.

A few counts support this clonotype. The V call is TRBV29-1, the J call TRBJ2-5, with D tentatively TRBD2 (6 bases). CDR1 is SQVTM and CDR2 is ANQGSEA in the germline V gene. The CDR3 loop spans 15 amino acids. Trimming took off 4 bases at V and 6 bases at J, with 21 bases between the two ends. As DNA, the CDR3 is TGCAGCGTTGCCCCCCGGGGGAGCTCGGGACAGACCCAGTACTTC. This sequence encodes CSVAPRGSSGQTQYF.

V is TRBV7-2 and J is TRBJ2-2; D might be TRBD1 (6 bases). V was pared by 5 bases and J by 2 bases, with 12 bases between. From germline, CDR1 is SGHTA and CDR2 FQGNSA. The CDR3 covers 15 residues. As DNA, the CDR3 is TGTGCCAGCAGCCGGGGACAACCAAACACCGGGGAGCTGTTTTTT. Encoded protein: CASSRGQPNTGELFF.

This clonotype appeared a few times. The rearrangement uses TRBV7-8 and TRBJ2-1; 7 bases are shared with TRBD1. Losses at the gene ends were 8 bases for V and 3 bases for J; bases not matched to a gene: 16. The germline CDR1 and CDR2 sequences are SGHVS and FQNEAQ. This CDR3 contains 17 residues. The CDR3 coding sequence is TGTGCCAGCGACACGAGGGGGCTGGAGGCCAACTACAATGAGCAGTTCTTC. Its translation is CASDTRGLEANYNEQFF.

Only a few counts were recorded for this clonotype. This rearrangement joins TRBV5-1 to TRBJ2-2; tentative D call: TRBD2 (6 bases). Deletions cut 8 bases from V and 2 bases from J, with 19 bases between. The CDR3 spans 16 residues. Germline values: CDR1 SGHRS, CDR2 YFSETQ. The DNA for the CDR3 is TGCGCCAGTTCAGTCGGAGGAGGGGTCAACACCGGGGAGCTGTTTTTT. Its translation: CASSVGGGVNTGELFF.

In its sample, this clonotype was seen a few times. V gene TRBV13 combines with J gene TRBJ2-2, with D tentatively TRBD2 (6 bases). The CDR3 extends over 15 amino acids. V was pared by 5 bases and J by 6 bases, with 16 bases between. Germline assignment: CDR1 PRHDT and CDR2 FYEKMQ (reference sequence). CDR3 coding DNA: TGTGCCAGCAGCCCGGGAGAAAAAGGGCCCGGGGAGCTGTTTTTT. Its protein is CASSPGEKGPGELFF.

This clonotype came up a few times. Here the CDR3 DNA reads TGTGCCAGCAGGATTGCTAGCTCCTACAATGAGCAGTTCTTC. This sequence encodes CASRIASSYNEQFF. The chain joins TRBV11-2 to TRBJ2-1; D unresolved. Germline V gene data show CDR1 as SGHAT and CDR2 as FQNNGV. The ends were cut back, 6 bases at V and 0 bases at J, with 9 bases in the middle. The CDR3 spans 14 residues.

The chain uses TRBV18 and TRBJ1-1; perhaps TRBD1 as D (6 bases). Germline lookup yields CDR1 KGHSH and CDR2 LQKENI. With 3 bases removed from V and 7 bases from J, the gap between germline ends came to 18 bases. CDR3 length equals 15 residues. The CDR3 here is CASSPGAGLSSEAFF. The CDR3 DNA is TGTGCCAGCTCACCGGGGGCGGGGCTCAGCAGTGAAGCTTTCTTT.

This clonotype was counted between two and nine times. The V gene is TRBV20-1, the J gene TRBJ1-5, with D uncertain. Germline V gene lookup returns CDR1 DFQATT and CDR2 SNEGSKA (reference sequence). V lost 6 bases to trimming and J lost 9 bases, with 15 bases between them. This CDR3 spans 12 amino acids. The CDR3 here is CSATSPGMPQHF. CDR3 coding DNA: TGCAGTGCCACGAGCCCCGGAATGCCCCAGCATTTT.

V gene TRBV10-3 combines with J gene TRBJ2-1; D perhaps matches TRBD1 (5 bases). The CDR3 is made up of 15 amino acids. In germline, CDR1 is ENHRY, CDR2 SYGVKD. V was trimmed by 6 bases and J by 4 bases, leaving 16 bases between them. CDR3 in DNA: TGTGCCATCAGCTCGCAGGGCCAGGAATACAATGAGCAGTTCTTC. Translation gives CAISSQGQEYNEQFF.

In this sample, this clonotype turned up a few times. The gene calls are TRBV12-3 or TRBV12-4 and TRBJ1-2; D unresolved. V gave up 3 bases and J gave up 6 bases, with 11 bases separating them. The length of the CDR3 is 13 residues. CDR3 bases: TGTGCCAGCAGTTTTTCGTTTGGGAATGGCTACACCTTC. Protein product: CASSFSFGNGYTF.

This clonotype was seen a few times. This chain joins TRBV10-3 and TRBJ2-3, with 8 bases lining up with TRBD2. CDR3 length: 14 residues. V lost 7 bases and J lost 1; bases outside the gene matches: 4. The germline V gene encodes CDR1 ENHRY and CDR2 SYGVKD. CDR3 loop: CAINPAGGTDTQYF. The CDR3 DNA reads TGTGCCATCAACCCAGCGGGAGGCACAGATACGCAGTATTTT.